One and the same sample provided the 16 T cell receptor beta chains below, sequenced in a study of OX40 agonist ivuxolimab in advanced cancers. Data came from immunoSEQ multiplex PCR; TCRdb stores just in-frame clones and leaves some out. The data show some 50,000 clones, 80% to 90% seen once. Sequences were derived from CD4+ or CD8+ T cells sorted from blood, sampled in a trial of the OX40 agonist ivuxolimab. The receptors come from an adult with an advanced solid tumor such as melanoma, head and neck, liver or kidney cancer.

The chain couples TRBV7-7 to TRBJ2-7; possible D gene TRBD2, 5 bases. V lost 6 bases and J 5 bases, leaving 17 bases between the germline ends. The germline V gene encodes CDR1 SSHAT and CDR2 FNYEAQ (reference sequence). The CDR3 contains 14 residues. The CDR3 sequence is CASSQLGRAHEQYF. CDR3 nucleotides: TGTGCCAGCAGTCAACTGGGGAGAGCACACGAGCAGTACTTC.

The CDR3 loop is CASSYRRTDEQFF. The CDR3 DNA follows: TGTGCCAGCAGCTACCGACGCACGGATGAGCAGTTCTTC. This chain uses TRBV7-3 with TRBJ2-1; D is unresolved. From germline, CDR1 is SGHTA and CDR2 FQGTGA. The CDR3 has 13 residues. Trimming pared 4 bases from V and 8 bases from J, leaving 12 bases between.

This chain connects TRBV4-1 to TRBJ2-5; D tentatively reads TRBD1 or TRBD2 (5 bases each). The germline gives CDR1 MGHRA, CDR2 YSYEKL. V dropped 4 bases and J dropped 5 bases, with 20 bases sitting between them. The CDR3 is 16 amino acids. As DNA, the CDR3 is TGCGCCAGCAGCCCCCTCCCCGTGGGGGTGGAGGAGACCCAGTACTTC. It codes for CASSPLPVGVEETQYF.

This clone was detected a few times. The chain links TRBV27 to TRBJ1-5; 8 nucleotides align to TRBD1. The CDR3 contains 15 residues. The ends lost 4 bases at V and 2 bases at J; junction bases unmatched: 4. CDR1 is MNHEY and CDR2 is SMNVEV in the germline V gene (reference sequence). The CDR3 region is CASSSMTGGNQPQHF. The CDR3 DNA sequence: TGTGCCAGCAGTTCAATGACAGGGGGCAATCAGCCCCAGCATTTT.

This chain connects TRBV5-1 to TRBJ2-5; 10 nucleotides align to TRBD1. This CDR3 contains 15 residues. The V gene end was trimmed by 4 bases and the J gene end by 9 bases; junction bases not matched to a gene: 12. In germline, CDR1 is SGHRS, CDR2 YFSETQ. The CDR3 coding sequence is TGCGCCAGCAGCGACCCGACAGGGGGCGCTGTGGCCCAGTACTTC. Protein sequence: CASSDPTGGAVAQYF.

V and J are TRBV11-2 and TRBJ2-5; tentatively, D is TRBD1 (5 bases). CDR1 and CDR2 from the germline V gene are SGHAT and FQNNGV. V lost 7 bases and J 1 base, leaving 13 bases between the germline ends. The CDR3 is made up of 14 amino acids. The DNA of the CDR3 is TGTGCCAGCACCCACACAGGCGCCCAAGAGACCCAGTACTTC. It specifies CASTHTGAQETQYF.

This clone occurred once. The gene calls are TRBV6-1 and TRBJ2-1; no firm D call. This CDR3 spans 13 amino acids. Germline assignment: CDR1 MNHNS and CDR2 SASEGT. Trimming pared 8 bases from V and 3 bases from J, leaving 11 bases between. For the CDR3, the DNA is TGTGCCAGCGGAGAAGATAGCTACAATGAGCAGTTCTTC. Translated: CASGEDSYNEQFF.

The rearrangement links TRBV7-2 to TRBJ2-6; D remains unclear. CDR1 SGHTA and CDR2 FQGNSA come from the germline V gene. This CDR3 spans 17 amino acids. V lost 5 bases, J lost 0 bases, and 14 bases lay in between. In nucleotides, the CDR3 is TGTGCCAGCAGCCCCGACCGGGTTGGCTCTGGGGCCAACGTCCTGACTTTC. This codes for CASSPDRVGSGANVLTF.

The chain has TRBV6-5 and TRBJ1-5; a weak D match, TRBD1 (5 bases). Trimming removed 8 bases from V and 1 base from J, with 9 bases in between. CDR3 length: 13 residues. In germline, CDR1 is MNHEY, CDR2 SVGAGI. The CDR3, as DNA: TGTGCCAGCGGGGGGTCAAGCAATCAGCCCCAGCATTTT. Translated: CASGGSSNQPQHF.

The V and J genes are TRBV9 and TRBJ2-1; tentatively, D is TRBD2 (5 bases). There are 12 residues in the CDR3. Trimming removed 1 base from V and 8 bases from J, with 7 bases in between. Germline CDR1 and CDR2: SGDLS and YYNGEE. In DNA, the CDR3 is TGTGCCAGCAGCGTACAGGACTATGAGCAGTTCTTC. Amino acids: CASSVQDYEQFF. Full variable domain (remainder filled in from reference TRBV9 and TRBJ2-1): DSGVTQTPKHLITATGQRVTLRCSPRSGDLSVYWYQQSLDQGLQFLIQYYNGEERAKGNILERFSAQQFPDLHSELNLSSLELGDSALYFCASSVQDYEQFFGPGTRLTVL.

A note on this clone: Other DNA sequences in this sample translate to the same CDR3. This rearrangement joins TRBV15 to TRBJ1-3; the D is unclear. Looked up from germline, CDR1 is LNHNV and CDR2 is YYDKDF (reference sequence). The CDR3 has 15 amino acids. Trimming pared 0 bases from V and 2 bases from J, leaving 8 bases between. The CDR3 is CATSRDLGTGNTIYF. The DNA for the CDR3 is TGTGCCACCAGCAGAGATTTGGGGACTGGAAACACCATATATTTT.

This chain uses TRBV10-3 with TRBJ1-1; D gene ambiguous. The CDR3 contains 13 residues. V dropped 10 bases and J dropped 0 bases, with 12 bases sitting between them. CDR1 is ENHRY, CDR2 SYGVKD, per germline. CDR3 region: CATCWELNTEAFF. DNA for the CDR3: TGTGCCACCTGTTGGGAATTGAACACTGAAGCTTTCTTT.

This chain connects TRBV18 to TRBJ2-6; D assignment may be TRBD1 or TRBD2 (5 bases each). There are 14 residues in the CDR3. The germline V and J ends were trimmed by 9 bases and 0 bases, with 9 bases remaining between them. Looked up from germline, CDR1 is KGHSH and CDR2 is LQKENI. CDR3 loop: CASGTASGANVLTF. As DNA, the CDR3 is TGTGCCAGTGGGACGGCCTCTGGGGCCAACGTCCTGACTTTC.

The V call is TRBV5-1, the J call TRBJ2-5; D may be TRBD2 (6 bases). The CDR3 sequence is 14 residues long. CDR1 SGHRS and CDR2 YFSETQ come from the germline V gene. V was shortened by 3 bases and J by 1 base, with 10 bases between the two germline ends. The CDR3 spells CASSSGGPQETQYF. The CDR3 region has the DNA TGCGCCAGCAGCTCCGGGGGTCCCCAAGAGACCCAGTACTTC.

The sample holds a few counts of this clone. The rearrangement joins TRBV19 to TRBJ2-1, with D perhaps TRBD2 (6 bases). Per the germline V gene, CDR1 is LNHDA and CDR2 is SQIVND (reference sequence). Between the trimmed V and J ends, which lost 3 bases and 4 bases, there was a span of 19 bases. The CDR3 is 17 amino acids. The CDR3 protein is CASSIRTPEGFYNEQFF. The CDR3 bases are TGTGCCAGTAGTATCCGGACACCGGAGGGCTTTTACAATGAGCAGTTCTTC.

The CDR3 bases are TGCGCCAGCAGCTTGACTACTAGCGGGGGGGCCTACGAGCAGTACTTC. Translated, it gives CASSLTTSGGAYEQYF. The chain has TRBV5-1 and TRBJ2-7, with 13 nucleotides matching TRBD2. With 1 base clipped from V and 2 bases from J, the junction kept 3 bases outside the gene matches. The CDR3 has 16 residues. Germline V gives CDR1 SGHRS, CDR2 YFSETQ.